The sequence of this T cell receptor beta chain was determined in a study of cytotoxic CD8 clonotypes in ibrutinib-treated CLL. This clone was observed a few times. Profiling relied on immunoSEQ multiplex PCR, and the TCRdb table lists in-frame clones only, not all of them. The table records 100,000 or so clones, 50% to 65% of them present only once. Germline CDR1 and CDR2: SQVTM and ANQGSEA. CDR3 length: 13 residues. V was clipped by 2 bases and J by 7 bases, with 12 bases between them. The starting material was PBMCs, obtained after 24 months of ibrutinib treatment. The chain uses TRBV29-1 and TRBJ1-5; D gene ambiguous. The sequence was obtained from a human donor with chronic lymphocytic leukemia. The CDR3 DNA reads as TGCAGCGTTGAATTCACCTCCGGGCAGCCCCAGCATTTT. Its protein product is CSVEFTSGQPQHF.